These 20 T cell receptor beta chains originate from one sample sequenced in a study of blood T cells in healthy people across ages. Then a second PCR, running roughly 7 to 11 cycles, was carried out with a sample-barcoded 5' primer and a J-beta primer mix. From the 5' RACE reads, TCRdb called clonotypes with MiXCR, one entry per CDR3 protein. This table holds approximately 1,100,000 distinct CDR3 sequences, roughly 45% found once. Material for sequencing was blood. The receptors here all came from a woman aged 55-70 years in good health.

The chain employs TRBV2 and TRBJ2-7, with TRBD2 as a possible D gene (6 bases). The CDR3 has 14 amino acids. CDR1 is SNHLY and CDR2 is FYNNEI in the germline V gene. The ends were cut back, 5 bases at V and 0 bases at J, with 11 bases in the middle. The CDR3 is CASSRDWSSYEQYF. In DNA form, the CDR3 reads TGTGCCAGCAGTAGGGACTGGAGCTCCTACGAGCAGTACTTC.

This clonotype was seen only a few times. The genes are TRBV29-1 and TRBJ2-5; D gene unclear. The length of the CDR3 is 12 residues. The germline V and J ends were trimmed by 5 bases and 1 base, with 8 bases remaining between them. Germline V gene lookup returns CDR1 SQVTM and CDR2 ANQGSEA. CDR3 DNA: TGCAGCGTTTTCCAGCTCCAAGAGACCCAGTACTTC. This translates into CSVFQLQETQYF.

The table lists this clonotype with a few counts. The J gene is TRBJ1-2, the V gene TRBV7-9; D unclear. V gave up 5 bases and J gave up 3 bases, with 16 bases separating them. Germline CDR1 reads SEHNR; CDR2 reads FQNEAQ (reference sequence). CDR3 length: 15 amino acids. CDR3 region: CASSPLGGKDYGYTF. As DNA, the CDR3 is TGTGCCAGCAGCCCCCTTGGAGGGAAAGACTATGGCTACACCTTC.

This clonotype turned up a few times. The chain has TRBV27 and TRBJ2-1, with D perhaps matching TRBD1 (5 bases). V lost 5 bases, J lost 6 bases, and 11 bases lay in between. The germline gives CDR1 MNHEY, CDR2 SMNVEV (reference sequence). The length of the CDR3 is 13 residues. CDR3 sequence (DNA): TGTGCCAGCAGTCCTGGGGCTAGCAATGAGCAGTTCTTC. This gives the protein CASSPGASNEQFF.

This clonotype was seen a few times. The chain employs TRBV7-9 and TRBJ2-5, with TRBD2 matching 8 bases. The CDR3 is 11 amino acids. The V gene's germline CDR1 is SEHNR and CDR2 FQNEAQ (reference sequence). CDR3 bases: TGTGGGTCGGGAGGGTCGGAGACCCAGTACTTC. Translated, it gives CGSGGSETQYF.

The rearrangement joins TRBV10-1 to TRBJ2-1; the match to TRBD2 covers 12 bases. The CDR3 has 14 amino acids. Germline V gene data show CDR1 as WNHNN and CDR2 as SYGVQD (reference sequence). V lost 3 bases, J lost 13 bases, and 7 bases stayed unmatched. This chain's CDR3 is CASSDPRTSGVQFF. The CDR3, as DNA: TGCGCCAGCAGTGACCCACGGACTAGCGGGGTCCAGTTCTTC.

V is TRBV11-2 and J is TRBJ2-4, with D maybe TRBD1 (6 bases). The J call may be mistaken, given a closer DNA end match to TRBJ2-7. This CDR3 is built from 16 residues. The V gene's germline CDR1 is SGHAT and CDR2 FQNNGV. The CDR3: CASSRNDRRTGNEQYF. In DNA, the CDR3 is TGTGCCAGCAGCCGAAATGACAGGCGCACCGGGAACGAGCAGTACTTC.

The chain links TRBV5-1 to TRBJ2-6; D may match TRBD1 or TRBD2 (5 bases each). The CDR3 extends over 20 amino acids. CDR1 SGHRS and CDR2 YFSETQ come from the germline V gene. Trimming took 5 bases from V and 0 from J, leaving 24 bases between them. CDR3 region: CASRMTNTGTGNSGANVLTF. The CDR3 region has the DNA TGCGCCAGCAGGATGACTAATACCGGGACGGGAAACTCTGGGGCCAACGTCCTGACTTTC.

This clonotype was picked up a small number of times. The chain recombines TRBV7-9 with TRBJ2-6; 9 bases fit TRBD1. The CDR3 contains 18 residues. Trimming took 5 bases from V and 0 from J; bases not matched to a gene: 8. Germline V gene lookup returns CDR1 SEHNR and CDR2 FQNEAQ (reference sequence). In DNA form, the CDR3 reads TGTGCCAGCAGCGAATACAGGGGGCGCAGCTCTGGGGCCAACGTCCTGACTTTC. It is translated as CASSEYRGRSSGANVLTF.

On this clonotype itself: An end of the junction differs from the germline gene, which may be a read error. The chain joins TRBV9 to TRBJ2-3; D possibly corresponds to TRBD1 (6 bases). There are 15 residues in the CDR3. CDR1 is SGDLS and CDR2 is YYNGEE in the germline V gene. Here the CDR3 DNA reads TGTGCCGGCAGCGCAGGGGACACCAGCACAGATACGCAGTATTTT. This translates into CAGSAGDTSTDTQYF.

The chain joins TRBV20-1 to TRBJ1-5, with 7 nucleotides matching TRBD1. The CDR3 covers 15 residues. Per the germline V gene, CDR1 is DFQATT and CDR2 is SNEGSKA (reference sequence). The V gene end was trimmed by 6 bases and the J gene end by 4 bases; junction bases not matched to a gene: 12. The CDR3 sequence is CSATVQGRINQPQHF. Written as DNA, the CDR3 is TGCAGTGCAACGGTACAGGGGAGAATAAATCAGCCCCAGCATTTT.

This clonotype was seen only a few times. The rearrangement uses TRBV6-5 and TRBJ2-7; no clear D. Trimming cost V 2 bases and J 0 bases, with 11 bases left between them. The CDR3 runs to 15 residues. The V gene's germline CDR1 is MNHEY and CDR2 SVGAGI. The CDR3 DNA sequence: TGTGCCAGCAGTTACGGTGGTCGGCCCTCCTACGAGCAGTACTTC. It codes for CASSYGGRPSYEQYF.

This clonotype was picked up a small number of times. The rearrangement uses TRBV28 and TRBJ2-3, with D perhaps assigned TRBD1 or TRBD2 (5 bases each). Germline CDR1 reads MDHEN; CDR2 reads SYDVKM. V was shortened by 5 bases and J by 7 bases, with 19 bases between the two germline ends. The CDR3 loop spans 15 amino acids. CDR3 in DNA: TGTGCCAGCAGTACAACCGGGACGGCAACGAATACGCAGTATTTT. Amino acids: CASSTTGTATNTQYF.

V is TRBV7-9 and J is TRBJ2-7; 10 nucleotides agree with TRBD2. CDR1 and CDR2 (germline): SEHNR, FQNEAQ (reference sequence). The CDR3 totals 16 residues. V lost 2 bases, J lost 2 bases, and 6 bases stayed unmatched. CDR3 coding DNA: TGTGCCAGCAGCTTATTCTCTAGCGGGAGTACCTACGAGCAGTACTTC. Encoded protein: CASSLFSSGSTYEQYF.

This clonotype occurred a few times. The chain couples TRBV6-1 to TRBJ2-6, with 9 bases fitting TRBD1. V gave up 6 bases and J gave up 0 bases; unmatched junction bases: 9. CDR1 is MNHNS, CDR2 SASEGT, per germline. The CDR3 extends over 18 amino acids. The CDR3 here is CASSQHRGPGSGANVLTF. In DNA form, the CDR3 reads TGTGCCAGCAGCCAGCACAGGGGGCCCGGCTCTGGGGCCAACGTCCTGACTTTC.

The rearrangement uses TRBV5-1 and TRBJ2-7; D uncertain. Trimming shortened V by 5 bases and J by 2 bases, and 5 bases separated the two germline ends. Germline V gives CDR1 SGHRS, CDR2 YFSETQ. The CDR3 extends over 11 amino acids. The CDR3 DNA sequence: TGCGCCAGCAGGATGGCCTACGAGCAGTACTTC. Translated: CASRMAYEQYF.

A few counts support this clonotype. The chain employs TRBV20-1 and TRBJ2-7, with a possible D match to TRBD1 (5 bases). Looked up from germline, CDR1 is DFQATT and CDR2 is SNEGSKA (reference sequence). The CDR3 has 14 amino acids. Trimming took off 5 bases at V and 6 bases at J, with 20 bases between the two ends. CDR3: CSARRQRFQGEQYF. The CDR3 DNA reads as TGCAGTGCTCGGCGACAGAGGTTTCAAGGCGAGCAGTACTTC.

This clonotype turned up a few times. The chain links TRBV9 to TRBJ2-7; D gene unclear. V dropped 1 base and J dropped 4 bases, with 12 bases sitting between them. The CDR3 extends over 14 amino acids. The V gene's germline CDR1 is SGDLS and CDR2 YYNGEE. The CDR3: CASSVSSLAYEQYF. The CDR3 DNA sequence: TGTGCCAGCAGCGTATCCTCCCTCGCTTACGAGCAGTACTTC.

The table lists this clonotype with a few counts. The rearrangement links TRBV6-2 or TRBV6-3 to TRBJ2-1; the D is unclear. The CDR3 has 12 residues. V was pared by 3 bases and J by 8 bases, with 8 bases between. CDR1 is MNHEY, CDR2 SVGEGT, per germline. CDR3 loop: CASSYGYDEQFF. The CDR3 nucleotides are TGTGCCAGCAGTTATGGGTACGATGAGCAGTTCTTC.

At least ten counts were recorded for this clonotype. The chain links TRBV7-2 to TRBJ2-3; 13 nucleotides agree with TRBD2. This CDR3 is 16 amino acids long. The germline CDR1 and CDR2 sequences are SGHTA and FQGNSA. The trim removed 1 base at V and 6 bases at J, leaving 4 bases unmatched. This CDR3 is CASSLGTSGSMDTQYF. CDR3 bases: TGTGCCAGCAGCTTAGGGACTAGCGGGAGTATGGATACGCAGTATTTT. Supplemented by reference TRBV7-2 and TRBJ2-3, the full variable domain reads GAGVSQSPSNKVTEKGKDVELRCDPISGHTALYWYRQSLGQGLEFLIYFQGNSAPDKSGLPSDRFSAERTGGSVSTLTIQRTQQEDSAVYLCASSLGTSGSMDTQYFGPGTRLTVL.